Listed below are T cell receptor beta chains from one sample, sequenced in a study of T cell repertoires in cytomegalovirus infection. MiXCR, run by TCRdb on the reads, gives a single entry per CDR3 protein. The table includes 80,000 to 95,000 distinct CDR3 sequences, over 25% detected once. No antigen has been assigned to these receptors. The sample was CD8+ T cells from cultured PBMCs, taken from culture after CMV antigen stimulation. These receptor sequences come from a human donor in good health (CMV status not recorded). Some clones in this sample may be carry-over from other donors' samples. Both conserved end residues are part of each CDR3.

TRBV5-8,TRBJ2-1,CASSLTNRAEDEQFF
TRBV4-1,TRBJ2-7,CASSQETVYEQYF
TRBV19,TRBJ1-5,CASAGTGAFEGNQPQHF
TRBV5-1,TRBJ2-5,CASSMIGGLQETQYF
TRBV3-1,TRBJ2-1,CASSQEFGYGSGVEQFF
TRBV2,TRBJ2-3,CASSGGLVGEDTQYF
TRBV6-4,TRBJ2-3,CASSGTSSGTDTQYF
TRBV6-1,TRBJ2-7,CATQEDLSSSYEQYF
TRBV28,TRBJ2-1,CASSLMYRLAGDNEQFF
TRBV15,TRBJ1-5,CATSRLHREDGWRANQPQHF
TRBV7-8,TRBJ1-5,CASSLAQTVESQHF
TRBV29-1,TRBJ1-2,CSVDRVIYGYTF
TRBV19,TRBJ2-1,CASSPGGPPEQFF
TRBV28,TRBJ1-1,CASSLPPRKLSMNTEAFF
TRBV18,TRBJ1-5,CASSPMGASNQPQHF
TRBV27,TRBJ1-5,CASSRTGGSNQPQHF
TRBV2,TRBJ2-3,CASKYGIFGGTDTQYF
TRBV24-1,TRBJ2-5,CATSDLNGQETQYF
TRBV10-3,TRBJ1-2,CAISARTGVGLDGYTF
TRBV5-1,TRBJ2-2,CASSLAPTGELFF
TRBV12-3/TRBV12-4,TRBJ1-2,CASSLEGLYYYGYTF
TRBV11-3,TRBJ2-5,CASSFSRGETQYF
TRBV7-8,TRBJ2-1,CASSLNTGGSYNEQFF
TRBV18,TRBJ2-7,CASSPGRYYEQYF
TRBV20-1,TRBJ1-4,CSARDRDTRKEKLFF
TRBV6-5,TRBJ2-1,CASSYSGQGDEQFF
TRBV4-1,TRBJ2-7,CASSQEQGVPGYEQYF
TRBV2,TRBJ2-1,CASSESSGGYNEQFF
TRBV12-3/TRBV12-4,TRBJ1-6,CASSGRIGNSPLHF
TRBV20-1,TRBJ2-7,CSARDRAAGGQGAYEQYF
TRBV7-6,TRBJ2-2,CASSSDGNTGELFF
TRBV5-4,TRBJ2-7,CASSLGGVNEQYF
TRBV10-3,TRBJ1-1,CAISPDVGVNTEAFF
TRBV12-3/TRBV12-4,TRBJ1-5,CASSLAPDIDQPQHF
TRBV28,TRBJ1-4,CASSLTGNGGNEKLFF
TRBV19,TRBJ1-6,CASSMRWQGAWNSPLHF
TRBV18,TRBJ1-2,CASSPPGYYGYTF
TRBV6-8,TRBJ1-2,CASSNRGFGYSF
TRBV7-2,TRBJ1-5,CASSLDRVQPQHF
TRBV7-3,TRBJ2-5,CASSRNSGETQYF
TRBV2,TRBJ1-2,CASSEVAAPAYGYTF
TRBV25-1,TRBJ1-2,CASSLGVYYGYTF
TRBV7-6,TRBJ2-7,CATTPIAYEQYF
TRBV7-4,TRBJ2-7,CASSGTQTYEQYF
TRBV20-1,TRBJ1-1,CSARKEGEAFF
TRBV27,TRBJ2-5,CASSPAGLLKTQYF
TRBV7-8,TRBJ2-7,CASSTHGEQYF
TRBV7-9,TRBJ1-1,CASSLKGTEAFF
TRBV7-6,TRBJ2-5,CASSLVGYPGWETQYF
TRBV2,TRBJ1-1,CASSDEGDTEAFF
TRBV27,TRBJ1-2,CASSLSQGAPIYGYTF
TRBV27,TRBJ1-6,CASSGSSYNSPLHF
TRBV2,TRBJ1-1,CASSESGRGSEAFF
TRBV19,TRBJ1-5,CASSIEDRGGQPQHF
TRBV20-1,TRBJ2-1,CSAPRGSAGLEQFF
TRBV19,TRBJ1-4,CASRPGGQTEKLFF
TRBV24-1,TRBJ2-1,CATSDLVRTGGSEQFF
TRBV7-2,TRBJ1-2,CASSLPRSNYGYTF
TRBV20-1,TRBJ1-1,CSARVTFSLGAFF